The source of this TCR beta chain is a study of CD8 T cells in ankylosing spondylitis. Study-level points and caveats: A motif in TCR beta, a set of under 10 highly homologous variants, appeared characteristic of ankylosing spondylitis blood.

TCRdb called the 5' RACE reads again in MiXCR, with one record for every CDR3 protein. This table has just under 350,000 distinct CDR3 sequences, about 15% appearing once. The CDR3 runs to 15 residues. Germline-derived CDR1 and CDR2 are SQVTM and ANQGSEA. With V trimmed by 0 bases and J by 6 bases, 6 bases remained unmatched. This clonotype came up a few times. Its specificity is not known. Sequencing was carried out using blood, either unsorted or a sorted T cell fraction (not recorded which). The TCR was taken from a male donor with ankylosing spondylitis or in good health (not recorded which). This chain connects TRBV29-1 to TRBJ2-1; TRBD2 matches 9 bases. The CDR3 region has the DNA TGCAGCGTTGAAGACTCTGGCGGGAGGGCCAATGAGCAGTTCTTC. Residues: CSVEDSGGRANEQFF.